Presented here are 23 T cell receptor beta chains from one specimen sequenced in a study of blood T cell repertoires in COVID-19. The data were produced by immunoSEQ multiplex PCR, yet TCRdb's version contains in-frame clones alone and is incomplete. The sample holds about 350,000 clones, about 90% seen once. The sequenced sample was PBMCs or T cells enriched from blood (not recorded which). These receptors were collected from a woman aged 25 to 45 who had recovered from COVID-19.

This clone came up a few times. The J gene is TRBJ1-2, the V gene TRBV6-4; 11 positions agree with TRBD1. Germline CDR1 reads MRHNA; CDR2 reads SNTAGT. The CDR3 length is 14 residues. The V segment lost 4 bases and the J segment 4 bases; nucleotides outside the gene matches: 2. Here the CDR3 reads CASSVGTGGYGYTF. The CDR3 nucleotides read TGTGCCAGCAGTGTCGGGACAGGGGGCTATGGCTACACCTTC.

This sequence joins TRBV21-1 and TRBJ1-1. TRBV21-1 is described as a pseudogene. The CDR3 contains 16 residues. CDR3 residues: CASSKRGGEGDTEAFF. The CDR3 DNA reads TGTGCCAGCAGCAAACGGGGGGGCGAAGGTGACACTGAAGCTTTCTTT.

The chain recombines TRBV28 with TRBJ1-2; possibly TRBD1 for D (5 bases). V gave up 3 bases and J gave up 3 bases, with 20 bases separating them. This CDR3 has 17 amino acids. In germline, CDR1 is MDHEN, CDR2 SYDVKM. The CDR3 DNA reads TGTGCCAGCAGTTTGCAGGGCAGGCCGGGAGGGGACTATGGCTACACCTTC. Translated: CASSLQGRPGGDYGYTF.

This sequence joins TRBV23-1 and TRBJ1-5; D possibly corresponds to TRBD1 (6 bases). TRBV23-1 is recorded as an ORF, its role being uncertain. V dropped 0 bases and J dropped 7 bases, with 10 bases sitting between them. This CDR3 is built from 14 residues. The CDR3 DNA sequence: TGCGCCAGCAGTCAATCGACAGGATTCCAGCCCCAGCATTTT. This gives the protein CASSQSTGFQPQHF.

The chain is built from TRBV3-1 (or the pseudogene TRBV3-2) and TRBJ2-7; D may be TRBD1 (6 bases). Germline CDR1 LGHDT, CDR2 YNNKEL (reference sequence). This CDR3 is built from 13 residues. V shed 8 bases and J shed 2 bases, with 13 bases lying between them. CDR3 sequence: CASVGAGPYEQYF. For the CDR3, the DNA is TGTGCCAGCGTGGGGGCAGGGCCCTACGAGCAGTACTTC.

This sequence joins TRBV29-1 and TRBJ2-7; 7 nucleotides line up with TRBD1. Per the germline V gene, CDR1 is SQVTM and CDR2 is ANQGSEA. V lost 1 base to trimming and J lost 6 bases; unmatched junction nucleotides: 6. The CDR3 runs to 13 residues. The CDR3 loop is CSVEGQGSFEQYF. The CDR3 nucleotides are TGCAGCGTTGAAGGACAGGGCTCTTTCGAGCAGTACTTC.

This clone was seen once. The chain recombines TRBV7-9 with TRBJ2-1; D may be TRBD1 (6 bases). The germline V and J ends were trimmed by 3 bases and 15 bases, with 18 bases remaining between them. The germline CDR1 and CDR2 sequences are SEHNR and FQNEAQ (reference sequence). The CDR3 runs to 13 residues. The CDR3 region is CASSFPGGTLSFF. In DNA form, the CDR3 reads TGTGCCAGCAGCTTCCCTGGGGGCACCCTTTCGTTCTTC. Complete variable domain (other parts from reference TRBV7-9 and TRBJ2-1): DTGVSQNPRHKITKRGQNVTFRCDPISEHNRLYWYRQTLGQGPEFLTYFQNEAQLEKSRLLSDRFSAERPKGSFSTLEIQRTEQGDSAMYLCASSFPGGTLSFFGPGTRLTVL.

The chain uses TRBV14 and TRBJ2-1; 11 positions agree with TRBD2. Germline V CDR1 and CDR2: SGHDN, FVKESK. The CDR3 spans 17 residues. V trimming: 5 bases; J trimming: 0 bases; junction bases outside the gene matches: 6. The CDR3 DNA reads TGTGCCAGCAGCTACTTACTAGCGGGGGCCTCCTACAATGAGCAGTTCTTC. Protein: CASSYLLAGASYNEQFF.

The chain's CDR3 is CSVDAGGETSYNEQFF. The CDR3 DNA is TGCAGCGTTGATGCGGGGGGGGAAACCTCCTACAATGAGCAGTTCTTC. The gene calls are TRBV29-1 and TRBJ2-1; the match to TRBD2 covers 9 bases. This CDR3 comprises 16 residues. V lost 3 bases and J lost 0; bases outside the gene matches: 6. Germline CDR1 is SQVTM and CDR2 is ANQGSEA.

In its sample, this clone was seen once. The rearrangement joins TRBV2 to TRBJ2-7, with TRBD1 matching 7 bases. In germline, CDR1 is SNHLY, CDR2 FYNNEI. This CDR3 comprises 12 residues. V lost 7 bases, J lost 4 bases, and 4 bases stayed unmatched. This CDR3 is CASKTGAYEQYF. CDR3 DNA: TGTGCCAGCAAAACAGGGGCTTACGAGCAGTACTTC.

The chain couples TRBV11-2 to TRBJ2-7, with TRBD1 matching 7 bases. CDR3 length: 15 residues. Trimming cost V 1 base and J 4 bases; bases outside gene matches: 7. The germline CDR1 and CDR2 sequences are SGHAT and FQNNGV. The CDR3 coding sequence is TGTGCCAGCAGCTTAGTGTCAGGGGGTGGTTACGAGCAGTACTTC. Its protein is CASSLVSGGGYEQYF.

This sequence joins TRBV5-1 and TRBJ1-5; D unresolved. CDR3 length: 14 amino acids. Trimming cost V 0 bases and J 9 bases, with 13 bases left between them. CDR1 and CDR2 from the germline V gene are SGHRS and YFSETQ. CDR3 in amino acids: CASSLDPGSWPQHF. CDR3 sequence (DNA): TGCGCCAGCAGCTTGGACCCCGGTAGCTGGCCCCAGCATTTT.

The CDR3 DNA reads TGCGCCAGCAGCTCCCCCGGACAGGTGGGGAATGAGCAGTTCTTC. It encodes CASSSPGQVGNEQFF. The chain joins TRBV5-1 to TRBJ2-1; 7 positions match TRBD1. Germline CDR1 SGHRS, CDR2 YFSETQ. Trimming took 3 bases from V and 7 from J; bases not matched to a gene: 10. This CDR3 is built from 15 residues.

The V gene is TRBV3-1 (or the pseudogene TRBV3-2), the J gene TRBJ2-7; D uncertain. Between the trimmed V and J ends, which lost 0 bases and 7 bases, there was a span of 16 bases. From germline, CDR1 is LGHDT and CDR2 YNNKEL (reference sequence). The CDR3 runs 15 residues. As DNA, the CDR3 is TGTGCCAGCAGCCAAGAAGCCTGGGCTTCTCGAGAGCAGTACTTC. Its translation: CASSQEAWASREQYF.

The chain is built from TRBV5-1 and TRBJ1-2; D is possibly TRBD1 (5 bases). CDR1 and CDR2 (germline): SGHRS, YFSETQ. Trimming removed 0 bases at V and 2 bases at J, with 14 bases between. The CDR3 extends over 16 amino acids. Here the CDR3 DNA reads TGCGCCAGCAGCTTGGCCCGGAAAGGGGCCAACTATGGCTACACCTTC. Protein: CASSLARKGANYGYTF. The whole variable domain, filled in from reference TRBV5-1 and TRBJ1-2, reads KAGVTQTPRYLIKTRGQQVTLSCSPISGHRSVSWYQQTPGQGLQFLFEYFSETQRNKGNFPGRFSGRQFSNSRSEMNVSTLELGDSALYLCASSLARKGANYGYTFGSGTRLTVV.

This clone occurred a few times. The chain recombines TRBV9 with TRBJ2-3, with D hard to call. CDR1 is SGDLS and CDR2 is YYNGEE in the germline V gene. The CDR3 has 13 amino acids. Trimming left V 4 bases short and J 5 bases short, with 11 bases between. The CDR3 DNA sequence: TGTGCCAGCAGCCCCCCGTCACAAGATACGCAGTATTTT. This translates into CASSPPSQDTQYF.

V is TRBV5-5 and J is TRBJ2-2; 9 bases are a match to TRBD2. The CDR3 consists of 16 residues. Germline CDR1 SGHKS, CDR2 YYEKEE (reference sequence). The V gene end was trimmed by 3 bases and the J gene end by 1 base; junction bases not matched to a gene: 4. This CDR3 reads CASSSGAGGNTGELFF. The CDR3 nucleotides are TGTGCCAGCAGCTCGGGAGCGGGGGGGAACACCGGGGAGCTGTTTTTT.

The V call is TRBV5-5, the J call TRBJ2-3, with TRBD1 matching 8 bases. The germline CDR1 and CDR2 sequences are SGHKS and YYEKEE (reference sequence). Losses at the gene ends were 3 bases for V and 0 bases for J; bases not matched to a gene: 3. The CDR3 is made up of 15 amino acids. The CDR3: CASSSDRASTDTQYF. In DNA form, the CDR3 reads TGTGCCAGCAGCTCGGACAGGGCAAGCACAGATACGCAGTATTTT.

This rearrangement joins TRBV3-1 (or the pseudogene TRBV3-2) to TRBJ1-3; 7 bases are shared with TRBD1. CDR1 and CDR2 (germline): LGHDT, YNNKEL (reference sequence). The CDR3 runs to 15 residues. Unmatched junction bases numbered 3, after V lost 4 bases and J lost 0 bases. The CDR3 loop reads CASSPRGSSGNTIYF. CDR3 DNA: TGTGCCAGCAGCCCCAGGGGGAGCTCTGGAAACACCATATATTTT.

The V call is TRBV18, the J call TRBJ2-3, with D uncertain. Germline V gene sequence: CDR1 KGHSH, CDR2 LQKENI. The CDR3 sequence is 12 residues long. Trimming removed 6 bases from V and 5 bases from J, with 9 bases in between. The CDR3 DNA is TGTGCCAGCTCTACCAGTCAAGATACGCAGTATTTT. This gives the protein CASSTSQDTQYF.

This chain connects TRBV2 to TRBJ2-3; D possibly corresponds to TRBD2 (6 bases). CDR1 and CDR2 from the germline V gene are SNHLY and FYNNEI. This CDR3 spans 14 amino acids. V was trimmed by 7 bases and J by 4 bases, leaving 15 bases between them. CDR3 sequence reads: CASTSEEGPDTQYF. CDR3 DNA: TGTGCCAGCACGTCCGAGGAGGGACCAGATACGCAGTATTTT.

The chain combines TRBV27 with TRBJ2-3; 12 bases fit TRBD2. The CDR3 has 18 residues. Germline values: CDR1 MNHEY, CDR2 SMNVEV (reference sequence). V trimming: 5 bases; J trimming: 0 bases; junction bases outside the gene matches: 9. The CDR3 reads CASSAALAGGTSTDTQYF. The CDR3 DNA reads TGTGCCAGCAGTGCGGCACTAGCGGGGGGCACTAGCACAGATACGCAGTATTTT.

This clone was detected once. The chain couples TRBV6-4 to TRBJ1-2, with D hard to call. The germline gives CDR1 MRHNA, CDR2 SNTAGT. Trimming removed 6 bases from V and 0 bases from J, with 14 bases in between. CDR3 size: 15 residues. CDR3 sequence reads: CASRPHMTSNYGYTF. The CDR3 DNA reads as TGTGCCAGCAGGCCTCATATGACTTCTAACTATGGCTACACCTTC.